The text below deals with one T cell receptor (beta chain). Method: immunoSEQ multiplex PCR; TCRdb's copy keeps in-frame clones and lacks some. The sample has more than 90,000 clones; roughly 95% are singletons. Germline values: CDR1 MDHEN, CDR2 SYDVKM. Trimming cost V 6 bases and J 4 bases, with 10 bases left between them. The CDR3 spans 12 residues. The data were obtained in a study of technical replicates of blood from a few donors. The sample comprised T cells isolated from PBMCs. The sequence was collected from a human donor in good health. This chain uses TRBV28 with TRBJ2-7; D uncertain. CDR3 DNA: TGTGCCAGCAGCCTGACGAGGTACGAGCAGTACTTC. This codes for CASSLTRYEQYF. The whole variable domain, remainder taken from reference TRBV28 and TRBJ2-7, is DVKVTQSSRYLVKRTGEKVFLECVQDMDHENMFWYRQDPGLGLRLIYFSYDVKMKEKGDIPEGYSVSREKKERFSLILESASTNQTSMYLCASSLTRYEQYFGPGTRLTVT.